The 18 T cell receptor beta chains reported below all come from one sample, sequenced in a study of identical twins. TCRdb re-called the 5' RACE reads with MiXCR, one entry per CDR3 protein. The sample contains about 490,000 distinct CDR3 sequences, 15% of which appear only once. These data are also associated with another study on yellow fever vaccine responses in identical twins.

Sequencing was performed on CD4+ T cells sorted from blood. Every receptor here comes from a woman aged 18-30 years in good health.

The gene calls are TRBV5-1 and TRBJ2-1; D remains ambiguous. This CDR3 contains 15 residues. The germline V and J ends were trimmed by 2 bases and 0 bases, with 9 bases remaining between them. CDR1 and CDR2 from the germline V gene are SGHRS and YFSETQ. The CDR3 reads CASSLYTSSYNEQFF. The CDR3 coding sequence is TGCGCCAGCAGCTTATACACCAGCTCCTACAATGAGCAGTTCTTC.

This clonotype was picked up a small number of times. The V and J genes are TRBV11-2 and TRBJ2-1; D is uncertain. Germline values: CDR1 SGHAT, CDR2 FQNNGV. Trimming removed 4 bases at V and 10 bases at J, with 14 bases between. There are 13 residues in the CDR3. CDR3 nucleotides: TGTGCCAGCAGCTCCGCTAGGACCGGGGAGCAGTTCTTC. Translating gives CASSSARTGEQFF.

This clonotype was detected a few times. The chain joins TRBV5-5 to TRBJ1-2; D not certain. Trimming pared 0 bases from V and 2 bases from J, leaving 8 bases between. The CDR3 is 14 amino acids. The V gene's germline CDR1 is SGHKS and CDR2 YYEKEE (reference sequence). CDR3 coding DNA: TGTGCCAGCAGCTTGGTTAGGGAGAACTATGGCTACACCTTC. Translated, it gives CASSLVRENYGYTF.

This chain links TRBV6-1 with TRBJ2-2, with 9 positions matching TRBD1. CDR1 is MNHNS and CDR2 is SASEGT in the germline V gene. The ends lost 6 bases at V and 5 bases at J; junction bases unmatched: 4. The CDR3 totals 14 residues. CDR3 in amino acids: CASRGTGQTGELFF. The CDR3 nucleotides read TGTGCCAGCAGGGGGACAGGGCAAACCGGGGAGCTGTTTTTT.

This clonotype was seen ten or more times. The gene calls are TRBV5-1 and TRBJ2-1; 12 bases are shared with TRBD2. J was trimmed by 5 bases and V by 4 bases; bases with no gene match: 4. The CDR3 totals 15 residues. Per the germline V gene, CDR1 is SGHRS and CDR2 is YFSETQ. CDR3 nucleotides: TGCGCCAGCAGCAACCTAGCGGGAGGGCACAATGAGCAGTTCTTC. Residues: CASSNLAGGHNEQFF.

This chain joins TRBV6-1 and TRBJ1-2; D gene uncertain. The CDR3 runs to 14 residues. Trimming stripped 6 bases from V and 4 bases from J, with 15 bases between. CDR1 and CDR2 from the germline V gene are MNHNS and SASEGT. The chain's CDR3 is CASRERRGSYGYTF. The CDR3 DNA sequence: TGTGCCAGCAGGGAGAGGAGAGGAAGCTATGGCTACACCTTC.

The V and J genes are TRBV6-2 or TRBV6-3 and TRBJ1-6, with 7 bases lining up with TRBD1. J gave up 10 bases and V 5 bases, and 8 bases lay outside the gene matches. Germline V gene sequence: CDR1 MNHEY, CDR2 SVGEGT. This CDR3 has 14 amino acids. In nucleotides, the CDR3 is TGTGCCAGCAGTCTGGTGGGACAGTTGTCACCCCTCCACTTT. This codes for CASSLVGQLSPLHF.

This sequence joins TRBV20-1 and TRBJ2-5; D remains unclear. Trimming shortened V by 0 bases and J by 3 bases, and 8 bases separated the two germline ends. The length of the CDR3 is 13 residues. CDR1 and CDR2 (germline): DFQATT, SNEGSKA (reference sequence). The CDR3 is CSARDRPEETQYF. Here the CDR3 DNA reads TGCAGTGCTAGAGATCGTCCTGAAGAGACCCAGTACTTC.

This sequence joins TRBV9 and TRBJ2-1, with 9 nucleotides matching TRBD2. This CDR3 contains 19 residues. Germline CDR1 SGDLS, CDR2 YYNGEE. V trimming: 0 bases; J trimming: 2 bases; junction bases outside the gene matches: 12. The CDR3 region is CASSVGRKIAGVTYNEQFF. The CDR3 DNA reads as TGTGCCAGCAGCGTAGGACGGAAAATAGCGGGAGTGACCTACAATGAGCAGTTCTTC.

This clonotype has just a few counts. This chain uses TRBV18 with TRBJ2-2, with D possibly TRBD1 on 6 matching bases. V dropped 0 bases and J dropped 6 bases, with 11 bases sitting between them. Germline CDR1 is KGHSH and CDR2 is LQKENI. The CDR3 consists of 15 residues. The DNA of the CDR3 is TGTGCCAGCTCACCACCGCCACAGGGTGCCGGGGAGCTGTTTTTT. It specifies CASSPPPQGAGELFF.

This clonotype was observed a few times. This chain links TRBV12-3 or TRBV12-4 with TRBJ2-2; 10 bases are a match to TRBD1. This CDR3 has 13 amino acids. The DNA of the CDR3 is TGTGCGGACAGGGGGATTAACACCGGGGAGCTGTTTTTT. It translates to CADRGINTGELFF.

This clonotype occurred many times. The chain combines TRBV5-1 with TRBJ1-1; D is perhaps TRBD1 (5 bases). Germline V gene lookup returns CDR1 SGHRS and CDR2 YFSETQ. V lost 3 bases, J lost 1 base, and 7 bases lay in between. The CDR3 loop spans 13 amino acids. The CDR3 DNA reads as TGCGCCAGCAGCTCGGGGGAGAACACTGAAGCTTTCTTT. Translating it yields CASSSGENTEAFF. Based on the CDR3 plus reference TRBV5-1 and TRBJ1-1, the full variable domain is KAGVTQTPRYLIKTRGQQVTLSCSPISGHRSVSWYQQTPGQGLQFLFEYFSETQRNKGNFPGRFSGRQFSNSRSEMNVSTLELGDSALYLCASSSGENTEAFFGQGTRLTVV.

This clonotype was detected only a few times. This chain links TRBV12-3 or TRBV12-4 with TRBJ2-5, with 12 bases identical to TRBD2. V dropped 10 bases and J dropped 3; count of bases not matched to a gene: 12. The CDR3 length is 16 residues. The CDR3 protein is CATSRATSGGKETQYF. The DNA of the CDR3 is TGTGCCACCTCCCGAGCTACTAGCGGGGGGAAAGAGACCCAGTACTTC.

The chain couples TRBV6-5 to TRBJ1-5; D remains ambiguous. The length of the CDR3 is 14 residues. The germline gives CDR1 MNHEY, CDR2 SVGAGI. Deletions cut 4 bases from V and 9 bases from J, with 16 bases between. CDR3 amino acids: CASSLLTGGTPQHF. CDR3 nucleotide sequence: TGTGCCAGCAGTTTACTAACGGGAGGAACGCCCCAGCATTTT.

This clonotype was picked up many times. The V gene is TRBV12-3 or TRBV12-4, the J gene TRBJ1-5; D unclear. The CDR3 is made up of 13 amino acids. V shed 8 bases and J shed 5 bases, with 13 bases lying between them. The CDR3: CASGLTGYQPQHF. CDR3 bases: TGTGCCAGCGGGTTAACGGGGTATCAGCCCCAGCATTTT.

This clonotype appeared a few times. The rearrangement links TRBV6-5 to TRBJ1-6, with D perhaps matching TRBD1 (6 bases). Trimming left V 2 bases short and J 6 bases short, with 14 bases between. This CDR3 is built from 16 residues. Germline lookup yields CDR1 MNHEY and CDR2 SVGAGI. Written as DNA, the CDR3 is TGTGCCAGCAGTTACGGCCAGGGGAACGGTAATTCACCCCTCCACTTT. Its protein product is CASSYGQGNGNSPLHF.

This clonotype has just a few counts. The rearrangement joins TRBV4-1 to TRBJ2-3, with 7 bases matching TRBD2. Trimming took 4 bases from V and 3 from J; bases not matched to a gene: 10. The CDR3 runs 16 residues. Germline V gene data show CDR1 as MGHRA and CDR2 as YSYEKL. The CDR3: CASSPLPAGVTDTQYF. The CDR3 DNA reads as TGCGCCAGCAGCCCCTTGCCGGCGGGAGTAACAGATACGCAGTATTTT.

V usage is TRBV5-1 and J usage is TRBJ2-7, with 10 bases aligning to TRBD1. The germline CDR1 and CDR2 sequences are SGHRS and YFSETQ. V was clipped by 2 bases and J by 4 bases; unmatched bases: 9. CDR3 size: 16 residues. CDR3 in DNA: TGCGCCAGCAGCTTTCTCCGGGACAGGGGAATTTACGAGCAGTACTTC. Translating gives CASSFLRDRGIYEQYF.